This T cell receptor (beta chain) was sequenced during a study of shared clonotypes between healthy human individuals. Findings and limits, study-wide: Sample collection involved blood only; tissue repertoires are likely different.

Remarks on this clone: The antigen is undetermined.

This table comes from immunoSEQ multiplex PCR, and its TCRdb copy is limited to in-frame clones, with some not included. The profile shows about 2.3 million clones, 80% to 95% of them singletons. The CDR3 has 18 amino acids. V was clipped by 2 bases and J by 4 bases; unmatched bases: 13. Germline lookup yields CDR1 LNHDA and CDR2 SQIVND (reference sequence). This receptor was obtained from a man in his late teens or twenties in good health. Some clones in this sample may be carry-over from other donors' samples. This chain joins TRBV19 and TRBJ2-3, with 9 bases aligning to TRBD1. Sequencing input: naive CD4+ T cells from PBMCs. The sample's subset: CD45RA+ positively selected. CDR3 bases: TGTGCCAGTAGTATACCACCGCCCACAGGGGGCAAGCCAGATACGCAGTATTTT. Amino acids: CASSIPPPTGGKPDTQYF.